The 8 T cell receptor beta chains in this list originate from one sample, sequenced in a study of immune evolution from preneoplasia to lung adenocarcinoma. Method: immunoSEQ multiplex PCR; TCRdb's copy keeps in-frame clones and lacks some. The data contain 8,000 to 10,000 clones, around 80% of them seen just once; the ten biggest clones take up around 4.9%. Sequencing input: FFPE minimally invasive lung adenocarcinoma tissue. Receptor source: a person between 65 and 79 years old with lung adenocarcinoma. Some clones in this sample may be carry-over from other donors' samples.

The table lists this clone with a count of one. This rearrangement joins TRBV4-1 to TRBJ2-5; D might be TRBD2 (5 bases). The CDR3 length is 12 residues. Germline V gene sequence: CDR1 MGHRA, CDR2 YSYEKL. V lost 1 base and J 9 bases, leaving 9 bases between the germline ends. Here the CDR3 DNA reads TGCGCCAGCAGCCAAGGAACTAGTCCCCAGTACTTC. Protein product: CASSQGTSPQYF.

The V call is TRBV5-4, the J call TRBJ2-1; 10 nucleotides align to TRBD2. The CDR3 is 17 amino acids. Trimming removed 7 bases from V and 6 bases from J; junction bases left unmatched: 16. The germline CDR1 and CDR2 sequences are SGHNT and YYREEE (reference sequence). CDR3 sequence reads: CASHAVARTSGFNEQFF. The DNA for the CDR3 is TGTGCCAGCCACGCGGTAGCACGGACTAGCGGATTCAATGAGCAGTTCTTC. Combining the CDR3 with reference TRBV5-4 and TRBJ2-1 gives the whole variable domain ETGVTQSPTHLIKTRGQQVTLRCSSQSGHNTVSWYQQALGQGPQFIFQYYREEENGRGNFPPRFSGLQFPNYSSELNVNALELDDSALYLCASHAVARTSGFNEQFFGPGTRLTVL.

The chain uses TRBV7-9 and TRBJ1-2; unclear D gene. This CDR3 comprises 11 residues. The germline CDR1 and CDR2 sequences are SEHNR and FQNEAQ (reference sequence). V was cut by 5 bases and J by 8 bases, with 9 bases left in between. CDR3 sequence: CASSLSLGYTF. CDR3 bases: TGTGCCAGCAGCCTCTCACTAGGCTACACCTTC.

The chain couples TRBV4-1 to TRBJ2-5; D gene unclear. CDR3 size: 14 residues. V lost 0 bases and J 2 bases, leaving 7 bases between the germline ends. Germline assignment: CDR1 MGHRA and CDR2 YSYEKL. The CDR3 loop reads CASSQEGQQETQYF. In DNA, the CDR3 is TGCGCCAGCAGCCAAGAAGGGCAACAAGAGACCCAGTACTTC.

The chain recombines TRBV7-9 with TRBJ2-7; TRBD2 agrees at 11 bases. The V gene's germline CDR1 is SEHNR and CDR2 FQNEAQ (reference sequence). V dropped 5 bases and J dropped 2; count of bases not matched to a gene: 2. This CDR3 is built from 14 residues. The CDR3 reads CASSEGLAAYEQYF. CDR3 coding DNA: TGTGCCAGCAGCGAGGGACTAGCGGCCTACGAGCAGTACTTC.

The rearrangement links TRBV28 to TRBJ1-5; the D gene is possibly TRBD1 (6 bases). The CDR3 consists of 17 residues. The V end lost 5 bases, the J end lost 2 bases, and 19 bases lay between the germline ends. Germline CDR1 MDHEN, CDR2 SYDVKM. The chain's CDR3 is CASSPLTGAMGNQPQHF. The CDR3, as DNA: TGTGCCAGCAGTCCATTGACAGGAGCCATGGGCAATCAGCCCCAGCATTTT.

The chain uses TRBV19 and TRBJ1-5; unclear D gene. The length of the CDR3 is 14 residues. V lost 6 bases and J lost 3, with 12 bases in between. Germline assignment: CDR1 LNHDA and CDR2 SQIVND (reference sequence). This CDR3 is CASSGLAVNQPQHF. Here the CDR3 DNA reads TGTGCCAGTAGCGGACTCGCGGTCAATCAGCCCCAGCATTTT.

The chain is built from TRBV11-3 and TRBJ2-7; TRBD2 agrees at 9 bases. The V gene's germline CDR1 is SGHNT and CDR2 YENEEA. Losses at the gene ends were 5 bases for V and 5 bases for J; bases not matched to a gene: 10. The CDR3 totals 15 residues. CDR3 residues: CASSPRGAGGHEQYF. The CDR3 DNA reads as TGTGCCAGCAGCCCCCGGGGAGCGGGAGGCCACGAGCAGTACTTC.